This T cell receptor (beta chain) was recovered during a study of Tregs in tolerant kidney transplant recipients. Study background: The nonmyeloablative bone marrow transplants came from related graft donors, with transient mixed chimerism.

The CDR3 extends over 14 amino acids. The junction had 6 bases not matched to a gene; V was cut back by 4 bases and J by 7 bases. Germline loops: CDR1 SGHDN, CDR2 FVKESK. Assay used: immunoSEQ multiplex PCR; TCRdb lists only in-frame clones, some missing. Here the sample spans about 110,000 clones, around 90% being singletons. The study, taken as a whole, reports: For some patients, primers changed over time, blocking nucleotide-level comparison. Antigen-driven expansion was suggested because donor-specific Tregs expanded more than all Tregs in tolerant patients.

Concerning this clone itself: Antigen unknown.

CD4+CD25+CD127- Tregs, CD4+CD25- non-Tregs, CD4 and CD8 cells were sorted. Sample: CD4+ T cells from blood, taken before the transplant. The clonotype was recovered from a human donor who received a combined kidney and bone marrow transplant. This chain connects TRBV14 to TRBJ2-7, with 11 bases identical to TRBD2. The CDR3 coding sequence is TGTGCCAGCAGCCCGATAGCGGGAGGGCCAGAGCAGTACTTC. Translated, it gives CASSPIAGGPEQYF.